A single sample is the source of the 13 T cell receptor beta chains below, sequenced in a study of shared T cell receptors in the human thymus. Here immunoSEQ multiplex PCR was the method, and the copy in TCRdb shows in-frame clones only, minus some. Of roughly 560,000 clones in the sample, around 78% were seen once. These same data were also listed under a study on human thymus T cells.

The sequenced material came from thymocytes. The receptors were sampled from a boy in the first two years of life with a congenital heart defect.

The genes are TRBV7-2 and TRBJ2-7; 10 bases are shared with TRBD2. The CDR3 is 15 residues long. V lost 6 bases and J lost 2; bases outside the gene matches: 7. CDR1 and CDR2 (germline): SGHTA, FQGNSA. DNA of the CDR3: TGTGCCAGCAGTTTTCTAGCGGGAGCCCCCTACGAGCAGTACTTC. It encodes CASSFLAGAPYEQYF.

The V gene is TRBV21-1, the J gene TRBJ2-7; the table's D call of TRBD1 was not tested on the DNA. TRBV21-1 is a documented pseudogene. The CDR3 loop spans 13 amino acids. The CDR3 reads CASTGTGYNEQYF. The CDR3 bases are TGTGCCAGCACCGGGACAGGGTACAACGAGCAGTACTTC.

V and J are TRBV28 and TRBJ2-3; 7 nucleotides agree with TRBD2. This CDR3 contains 16 residues. From germline, CDR1 is MDHEN and CDR2 SYDVKM. Trimming at V came to 1 base and at J to 1 base, leaving 5 bases not matched to a gene. This chain's CDR3 is CASSLYLAAGTDTQYF. CDR3 coding DNA: TGTGCCAGCAGTTTATACCTAGCGGCTGGCACAGATACGCAGTATTTT.

The CDR3 is CASNSGTGTGELFF. The CDR3 DNA sequence: TGTGCCAGCAATTCCGGGACAGGGACCGGGGAGCTGTTTTTT. This rearrangement joins TRBV5-8 to TRBJ2-2; TRBD1 aligns across 9 bases. This CDR3 has 14 residues. The germline V gene has CDR1 SGHTS and CDR2 YDEGEE. The J segment lost 5 bases and the V segment lost 6 bases, leaving 5 bases of the junction unmatched. The variable domain in full, with the rest retrieved from reference TRBV5-8 and TRBJ2-2, is EAGVTQSPTHLIKTRGQQATLRCSPISGHTSVYWYQQALGLGLQFLLWYDEGEERNRGNFPPRFSGRQFPNYSSELNVNALELEDSALYLCASNSGTGTGELFFGEGSRLTVL.

Comments on this clone: At one boundary the junction diverges from the germline segment, which might be a read error. The V and J genes are TRBV29-1 and TRBJ1-1; 7 nucleotides align to TRBD1. This CDR3 has 15 residues. Germline values: CDR1 SQVTM, CDR2 ANQGSEA. The CDR3 nucleotides read TGCGGCGTTGTCGTCGACAGGGTATGTGGGAATGAAGCTTTCTTT. Its translation: CGVVVDRVCGNEAFF. The entire variable domain, with the rest obtained from reference TRBV29-1 and TRBJ1-1, is as follows: SAVISQKPSRDICQRGTSLTIQCQVDSQVTMMFWYRQQPGQSLTLIATANQGSEATYESGFVIDKFPISRPNLTFSTLTVSNMSPEDSSIYLCGVVVDRVCGNEAFFGQGTRLTVV.

The V gene is TRBV4-2, the J gene TRBJ2-1, with TRBD2 as a possible D gene (6 bases). Germline CDR1 reads LGHNA; CDR2 reads YNFKEQ. The CDR3 contains 12 residues. Trimming took 6 bases from V and 6 from J, leaving 9 bases between them. CDR3 DNA: TGTGCCAGCAGTCCCGGGGGCAATGAGCAGTTCTTC. Encoded protein: CASSPGGNEQFF.

A note on this clone: The junction does not match germline at one end; this may be a read error. The chain carries TRBV7-7 and TRBJ2-7, with 10 bases lining up with TRBD2. CDR3 length: 16 amino acids. Per the germline V gene, CDR1 is SSHAT and CDR2 is FNYEAQ (reference sequence). Here the CDR3 DNA reads TGTGCTAGCAGCCCCCGCCTACTAGCGGGACTCTACGAGCAGTACTTC. Protein product: CASSPRLLAGLYEQYF.

The rearrangement uses TRBV28 and TRBJ1-1; a weak D match, TRBD1 (6 bases). Germline V gene lookup returns CDR1 MDHEN and CDR2 SYDVKM. The length of the CDR3 is 14 residues. V was shortened by 2 bases and J by 1 base, with 8 bases between the two germline ends. The CDR3 here is CASSLGDTNTEAFF. In DNA, the CDR3 is TGTGCCAGCAGTTTAGGGGACACGAACACTGAAGCTTTCTTT.

The V call is TRBV14, the J call TRBJ1-2, with 9 bases identical to TRBD1. J lost 3 bases, V lost 4 bases, and 9 bases had no gene match. This CDR3 region has 16 residues. CDR1 is SGHDN and CDR2 is FVKESK in the germline V gene. The CDR3 spells CASSPVFGTGYYGYTF. Written as DNA, the CDR3 is TGTGCCAGCAGCCCAGTATTTGGGACAGGGTACTATGGCTACACCTTC.

The chain employs TRBV30 and TRBJ2-7; possibly TRBD2 for D (5 bases). The CDR3 is made up of 15 amino acids. The V gene lost 4 bases and the J gene lost 5 bases, with 21 bases spanning the gap. Germline CDR1 is GTSNPN and CDR2 is SVGIG (reference sequence). The CDR3 bases are TGTGCCTGGACTCCCGCAAGAGGGAGATGGCACGAGCAGTACTTC. It is translated as CAWTPARGRWHEQYF.

The chain combines TRBV14 with TRBJ2-3; 7 nucleotides match TRBD2. V trimming: 1 base; J trimming: 2 bases; junction bases outside the gene matches: 9. The CDR3 spans 17 residues. Germline CDR1 reads SGHDN; CDR2 reads FVKESK. CDR3 DNA sequence: TGTGCCAGCAGCCAAGTGTCGGGCGGGAGATTCACAGATACGCAGTATTTT. Translation gives CASSQVSGGRFTDTQYF.

Written as DNA, the CDR3 is TGCGCCAGCAGCCCCGGGACTAGCGCCAATGAGCAGTTCTTC. Protein product: CASSPGTSANEQFF. The V and J genes are TRBV4-1 and TRBJ2-1, with 10 bases that match TRBD2. The CDR3 loop spans 14 amino acids. V gave up 4 bases and J gave up 6 bases; unmatched junction bases: 3. The germline CDR1 and CDR2 sequences are MGHRA and YSYEKL.

The chain carries TRBV4-3 and TRBJ2-5; 9 bases agree with TRBD1. This CDR3 spans 17 amino acids. CDR1 and CDR2 from the germline V gene are LGHNA and YSLEER. Trimming at V came to 1 base and at J to 0 bases, leaving 6 bases not matched to a gene. DNA of the CDR3: TGCGCCAGCAGCCAAGGTAACAGGGGGCCCCACCAAGAGACCCAGTACTTC. It translates to CASSQGNRGPHQETQYF.